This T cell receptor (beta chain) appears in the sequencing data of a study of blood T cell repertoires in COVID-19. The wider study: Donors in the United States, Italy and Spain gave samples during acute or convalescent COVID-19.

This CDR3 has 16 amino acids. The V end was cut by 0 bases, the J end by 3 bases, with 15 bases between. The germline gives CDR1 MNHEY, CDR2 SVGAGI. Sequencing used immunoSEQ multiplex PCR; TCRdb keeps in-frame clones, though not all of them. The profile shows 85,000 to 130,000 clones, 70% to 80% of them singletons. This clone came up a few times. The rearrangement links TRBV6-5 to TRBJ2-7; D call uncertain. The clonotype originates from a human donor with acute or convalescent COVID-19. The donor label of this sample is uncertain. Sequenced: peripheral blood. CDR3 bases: TGTGCCAGCAGTTACTCCCAGACACCGCCCATCTACGAGCAGTACTTC. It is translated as CASSYSQTPPIYEQYF.